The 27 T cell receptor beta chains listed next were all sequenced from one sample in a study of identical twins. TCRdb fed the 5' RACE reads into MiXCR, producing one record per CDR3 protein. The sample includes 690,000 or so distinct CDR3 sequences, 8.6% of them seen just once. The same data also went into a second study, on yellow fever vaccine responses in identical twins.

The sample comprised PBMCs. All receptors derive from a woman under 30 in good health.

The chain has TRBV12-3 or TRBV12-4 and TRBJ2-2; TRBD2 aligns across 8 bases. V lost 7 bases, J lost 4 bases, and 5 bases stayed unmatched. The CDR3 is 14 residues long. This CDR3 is CASTPGLGTGELFF. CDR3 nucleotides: TGTGCCAGCACCCCGGGACTAGGCACCGGGGAGCTGTTTTTT.

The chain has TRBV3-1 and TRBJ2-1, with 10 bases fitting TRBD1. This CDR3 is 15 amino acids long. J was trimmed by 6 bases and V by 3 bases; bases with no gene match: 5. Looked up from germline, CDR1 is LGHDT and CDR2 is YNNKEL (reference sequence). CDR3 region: CASSHPGQGSNEQFF. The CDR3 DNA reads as TGTGCCAGCAGCCATCCGGGACAGGGGAGCAATGAGCAGTTCTTC.

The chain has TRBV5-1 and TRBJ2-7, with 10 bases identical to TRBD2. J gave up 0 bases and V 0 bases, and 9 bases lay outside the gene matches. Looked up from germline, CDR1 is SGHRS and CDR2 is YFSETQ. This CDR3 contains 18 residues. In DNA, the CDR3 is TGCGCCAGCAGCTTGGGTTTGAGCGGGGGGGTAAACTCCTACGAGCAGTACTTC. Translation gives CASSLGLSGGVNSYEQYF.

CDR3 sequence (DNA): TGTGCCACCAGCAGCGGTGATTGGGACATACAAGAGACCCAGTACTTC. Residues: CATSSGDWDIQETQYF. The chain joins TRBV15 to TRBJ2-5, with D maybe TRBD1 (6 bases). Germline CDR1 and CDR2: LNHNV and YYDKDF (reference sequence). With 3 bases removed from V and 2 bases from J, the gap between germline ends came to 16 bases. CDR3 length equals 16 residues.

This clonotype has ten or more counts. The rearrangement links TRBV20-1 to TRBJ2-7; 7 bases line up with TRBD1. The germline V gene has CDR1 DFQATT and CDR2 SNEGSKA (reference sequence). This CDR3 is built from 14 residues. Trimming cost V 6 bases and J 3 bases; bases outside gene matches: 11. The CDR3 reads CSAEMKQGYYEQYF. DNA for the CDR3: TGCAGTGCCGAGATGAAACAGGGGTACTACGAGCAGTACTTC.

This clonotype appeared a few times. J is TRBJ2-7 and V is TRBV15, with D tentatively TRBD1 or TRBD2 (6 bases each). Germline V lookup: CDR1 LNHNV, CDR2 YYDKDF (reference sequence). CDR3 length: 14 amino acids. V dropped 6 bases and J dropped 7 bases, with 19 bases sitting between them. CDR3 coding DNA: TGTGCCACCAGGCAGCGAAGCGGAGGGGGGGAGCAGTACTTC. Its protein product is CATRQRSGGGEQYF.

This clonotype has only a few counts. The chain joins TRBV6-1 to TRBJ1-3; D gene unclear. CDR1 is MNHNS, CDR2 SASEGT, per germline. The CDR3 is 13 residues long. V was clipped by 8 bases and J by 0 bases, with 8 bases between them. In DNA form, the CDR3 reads TGTGCCAGCCAGGAGAGCTCTGGAAACACCATATATTTT. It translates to CASQESSGNTIYF.

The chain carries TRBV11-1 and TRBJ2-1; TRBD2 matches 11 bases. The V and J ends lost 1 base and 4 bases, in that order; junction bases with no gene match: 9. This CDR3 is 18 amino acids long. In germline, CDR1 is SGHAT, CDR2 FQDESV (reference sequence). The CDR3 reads CASSLGLAGTFSYNEQFF. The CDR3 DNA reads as TGTGCCAGCAGCTTAGGACTAGCGGGGACCTTTTCGTACAATGAGCAGTTCTTC.

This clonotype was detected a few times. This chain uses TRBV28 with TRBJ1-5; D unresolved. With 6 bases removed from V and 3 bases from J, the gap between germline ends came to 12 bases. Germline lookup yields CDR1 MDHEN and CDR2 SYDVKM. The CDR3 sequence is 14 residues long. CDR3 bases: TGTGCCAGCAGCCCGCCATCTTCCAATCAGCCCCAGCATTTT. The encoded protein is CASSPPSSNQPQHF.

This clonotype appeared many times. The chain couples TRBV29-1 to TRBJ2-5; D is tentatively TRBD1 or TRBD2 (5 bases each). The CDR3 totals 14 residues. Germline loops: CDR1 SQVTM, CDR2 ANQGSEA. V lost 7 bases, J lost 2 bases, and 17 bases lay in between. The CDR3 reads CSDLGTTHQETQYF. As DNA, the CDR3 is TGCAGCGATCTCGGGACGACTCATCAAGAGACCCAGTACTTC.

The CDR3, as DNA: TGTGCCAGCAGCGTCCAGGGTCGATACGAGCAGTACTTC. This translates into CASSVQGRYEQYF. V is TRBV7-6 and J is TRBJ2-7, with D possibly being TRBD1 (5 bases). Trimming took off 5 bases at V and 4 bases at J, with 12 bases between the two ends. Germline V CDR1 and CDR2: SGHVS, FNYEAQ. The CDR3 extends over 13 amino acids.

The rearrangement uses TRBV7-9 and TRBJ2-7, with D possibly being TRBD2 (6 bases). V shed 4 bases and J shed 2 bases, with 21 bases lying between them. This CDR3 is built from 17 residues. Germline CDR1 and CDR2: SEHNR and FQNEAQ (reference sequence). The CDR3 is CASSSTRDFDHPYEQYF. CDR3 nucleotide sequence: TGTGCCAGCAGCTCCACCCGGGACTTCGACCACCCCTACGAGCAGTACTTC.

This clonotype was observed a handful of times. The CDR3: CASTRIEFNTEAFF. CDR3 DNA sequence: TGTGCCAGCACCAGGATAGAGTTCAACACTGAAGCTTTCTTT. This chain joins TRBV12-3 or TRBV12-4 and TRBJ1-1; D remains unclear. Trimming stripped 7 bases from V and 2 bases from J, with 14 bases between. CDR3 length: 14 residues.

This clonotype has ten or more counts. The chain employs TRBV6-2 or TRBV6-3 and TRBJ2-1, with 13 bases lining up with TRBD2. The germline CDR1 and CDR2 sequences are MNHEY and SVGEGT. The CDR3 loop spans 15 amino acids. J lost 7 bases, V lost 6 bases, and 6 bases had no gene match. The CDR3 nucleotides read TGTGCCAGCAGCCCACGGACTAGCGGGGGTAATGAGCAGTTCTTC. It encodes CASSPRTSGGNEQFF.

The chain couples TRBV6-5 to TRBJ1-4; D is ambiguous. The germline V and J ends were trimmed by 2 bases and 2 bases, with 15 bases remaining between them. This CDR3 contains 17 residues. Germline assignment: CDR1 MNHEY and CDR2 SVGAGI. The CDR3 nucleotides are TGTGCCAGCAGTTACGAGGCAGGAGGTCCCACTAATGAAAAACTGTTTTTT. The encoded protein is CASSYEAGGPTNEKLFF.

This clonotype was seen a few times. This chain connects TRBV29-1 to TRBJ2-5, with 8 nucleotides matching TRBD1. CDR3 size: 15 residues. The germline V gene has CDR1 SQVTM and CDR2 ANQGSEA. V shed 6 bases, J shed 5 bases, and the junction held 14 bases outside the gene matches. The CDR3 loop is CSVETTGGGRETQYF. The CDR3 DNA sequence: TGCAGCGTAGAGACTACAGGGGGTGGTAGGGAGACCCAGTACTTC.

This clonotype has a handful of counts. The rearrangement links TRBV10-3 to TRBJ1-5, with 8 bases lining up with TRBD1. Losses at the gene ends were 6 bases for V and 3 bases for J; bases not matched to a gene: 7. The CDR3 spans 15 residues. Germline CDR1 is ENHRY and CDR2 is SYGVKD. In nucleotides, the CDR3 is TGTGCCATCAGGGCGGACAGGGCCCCCAATCAGCCCCAGCATTTT. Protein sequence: CAIRADRAPNQPQHF.

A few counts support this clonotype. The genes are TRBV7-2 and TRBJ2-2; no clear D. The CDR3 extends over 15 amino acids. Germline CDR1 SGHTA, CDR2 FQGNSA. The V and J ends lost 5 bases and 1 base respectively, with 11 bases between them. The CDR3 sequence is CASSLDRENTGELFF. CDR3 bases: TGTGCCAGCAGCCTAGACCGAGAGAACACCGGGGAGCTGTTTTTT.

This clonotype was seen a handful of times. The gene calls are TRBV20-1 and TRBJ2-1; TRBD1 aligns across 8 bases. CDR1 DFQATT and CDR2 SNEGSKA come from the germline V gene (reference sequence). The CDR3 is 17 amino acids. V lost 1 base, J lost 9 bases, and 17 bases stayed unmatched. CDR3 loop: CSARVRGSGTGWGEQFF. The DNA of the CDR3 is TGCAGTGCTAGAGTTCGGGGGTCGGGGACAGGATGGGGTGAGCAGTTCTTC.

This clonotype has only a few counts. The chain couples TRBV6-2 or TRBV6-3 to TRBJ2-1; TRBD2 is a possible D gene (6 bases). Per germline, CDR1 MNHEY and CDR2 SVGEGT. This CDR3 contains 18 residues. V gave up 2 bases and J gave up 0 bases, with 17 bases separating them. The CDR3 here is CASSYRSSMGGSYNEQFF. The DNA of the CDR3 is TGTGCCAGCAGTTACCGTTCATCTATGGGAGGCTCCTACAATGAGCAGTTCTTC.

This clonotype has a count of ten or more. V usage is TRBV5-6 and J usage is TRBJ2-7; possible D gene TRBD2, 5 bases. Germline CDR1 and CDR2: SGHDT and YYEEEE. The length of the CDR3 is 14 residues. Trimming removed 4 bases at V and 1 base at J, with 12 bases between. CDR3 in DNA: TGTGCCAGCAGCCGCACGGGAATTTCCTACGAGCAGTACTTC. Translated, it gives CASSRTGISYEQYF.

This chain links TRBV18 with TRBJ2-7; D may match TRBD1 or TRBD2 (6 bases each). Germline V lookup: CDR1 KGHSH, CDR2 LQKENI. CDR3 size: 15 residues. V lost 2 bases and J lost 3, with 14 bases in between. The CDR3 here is CASSPTGQGGYEQYF. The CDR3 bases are TGTGCCAGCTCACCAACAGGGCAGGGAGGCTACGAGCAGTACTTC.

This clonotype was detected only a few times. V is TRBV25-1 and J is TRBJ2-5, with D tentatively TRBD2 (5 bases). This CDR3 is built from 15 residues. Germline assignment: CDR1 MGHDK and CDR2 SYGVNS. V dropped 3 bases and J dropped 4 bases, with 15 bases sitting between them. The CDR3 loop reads CASSETTRRLETQYF. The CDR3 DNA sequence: TGTGCCAGCAGTGAGACTACCCGACGGCTAGAGACCCAGTACTTC.

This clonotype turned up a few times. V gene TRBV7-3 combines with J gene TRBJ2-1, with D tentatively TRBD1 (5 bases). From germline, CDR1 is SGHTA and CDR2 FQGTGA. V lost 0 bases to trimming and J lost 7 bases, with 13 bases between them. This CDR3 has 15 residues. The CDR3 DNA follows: TGTGCCAGCAGCTTAACGTTACAGGAAGGGAATGAGCAGTTCTTC. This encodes CASSLTLQEGNEQFF.

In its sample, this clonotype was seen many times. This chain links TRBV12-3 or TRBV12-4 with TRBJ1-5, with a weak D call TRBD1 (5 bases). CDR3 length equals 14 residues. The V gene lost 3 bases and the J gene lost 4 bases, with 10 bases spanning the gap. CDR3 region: CASSFTGPNQPQHF. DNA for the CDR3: TGTGCCAGCAGTTTTACGGGACCTAATCAGCCCCAGCATTTT.

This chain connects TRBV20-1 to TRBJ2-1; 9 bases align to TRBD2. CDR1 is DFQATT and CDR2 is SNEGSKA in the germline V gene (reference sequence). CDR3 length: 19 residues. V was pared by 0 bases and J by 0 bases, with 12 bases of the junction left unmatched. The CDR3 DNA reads TGCAGTGCTAGAGATCAGGGTGGCGGGAGGGGAAACTCCTACAATGAGCAGTTCTTC. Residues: CSARDQGGGRGNSYNEQFF.

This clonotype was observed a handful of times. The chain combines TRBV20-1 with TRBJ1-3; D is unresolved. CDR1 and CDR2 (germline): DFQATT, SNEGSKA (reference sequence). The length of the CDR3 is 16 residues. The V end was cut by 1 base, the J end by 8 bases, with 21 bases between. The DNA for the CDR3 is TGCAGTGCTAGAGTAATGAAGGGCCCTCGTCCGGACACCATATATTTT. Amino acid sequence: CSARVMKGPRPDTIYF.